The rows below give T cell receptor beta chains drawn from one sample of a study of T cell responses to AZD1222 COVID-19 vaccine. The assay was immunoSEQ multiplex PCR, and TCRdb's table has in-frame clones only and misses some. Among approximately 150,000 clones, 75% to 90% were seen once, and the ten largest hold more than 3.5%. This material consisted of peripheral blood, taken 28 days after the second dose of the MenACWY control vaccine. The receptors shown here come from an adult who received the MenACWY meningococcal vaccine as a control. The CDR3 runs from the conserved cysteine through the conserved F or W.

j_call: TRBJ1-6; v_call: TRBV6-1; cdr3_aa: CASSDPGQGTINSPLHF
j_call: TRBJ1-4; v_call: TRBV25-1; cdr3_aa: CASSDLQGGDEKLFF
j_call: TRBJ2-7; v_call: TRBV28; cdr3_aa: CASSLAGGIYEQYF
j_call: TRBJ2-7; v_call: TRBV12-3/TRBV12-4; cdr3_aa: CASSPSRNEQYF
j_call: TRBJ1-6; v_call: TRBV9; cdr3_aa: CASSVEGTLNSPLHF
j_call: TRBJ2-1; v_call: TRBV7-9; cdr3_aa: CASSQLLVDEQFF
j_call: TRBJ1-5; v_call: TRBV5-6; cdr3_aa: CASSGQGLPQHF
j_call: TRBJ2-5; v_call: TRBV27; cdr3_aa: CASSFLGQSKETQYF
j_call: TRBJ2-7; v_call: TRBV20-1; cdr3_aa: CSASYTRDRGHF
j_call: TRBJ1-5; v_call: TRBV28; cdr3_aa: CASTTGQGNQPQHF
j_call: TRBJ1-6; v_call: TRBV7-9; cdr3_aa: CASSTLPGTTYNSPLHF
j_call: TRBJ1-5; v_call: TRBV19; cdr3_aa: CASSIQAAYSNQPQHF
j_call: TRBJ2-4; v_call: TRBV5-6; cdr3_aa: CASSTATVKNIQYF
j_call: TRBJ1-5; v_call: TRBV5-5; cdr3_aa: CASSRAASHQPQHF
j_call: TRBJ2-7; v_call: TRBV4-1; cdr3_aa: CASSQASQQGYEQYF
j_call: TRBJ1-1; v_call: TRBV18; cdr3_aa: CASSLSGEREAFF
j_call: TRBJ1-5; v_call: TRBV28; cdr3_aa: CASLRTGSGRQPQHF
j_call: TRBJ2-6; v_call: TRBV15; cdr3_aa: CATSRGQGEANVLTF
j_call: TRBJ2-2; v_call: TRBV11-2; cdr3_aa: CASGILPGLVVPGELFF
j_call: TRBJ1-2; v_call: TRBV30; cdr3_aa: CAWTGNYGYTF
j_call: TRBJ1-3; v_call: TRBV28; cdr3_aa: CASRRTEDYTIYF
j_call: TRBJ1-2; v_call: TRBV10-3; cdr3_aa: CAISVIPAAHPGQGAAGYTF
j_call: TRBJ1-2; v_call: TRBV28; cdr3_aa: CASSLGVGGYTF
j_call: TRBJ2-5; v_call: TRBV4-1; cdr3_aa: CASSQEGLAEETQYF
j_call: TRBJ2-1; v_call: TRBV27; cdr3_aa: CASSSLVGTSEQFF
j_call: TRBJ2-1; v_call: TRBV7-2; cdr3_aa: CASSLRRVSHDEQFF
j_call: TRBJ1-6; v_call: TRBV18; cdr3_aa: CASSRETGGGSPLHF
j_call: TRBJ2-2; v_call: TRBV3-1/TRBV3-2; cdr3_aa: CASSPLASNTGELFF
j_call: TRBJ2-5; v_call: TRBV7-9; cdr3_aa: CASSPRTRGAETQYF
j_call: TRBJ2-2; v_call: TRBV19; cdr3_aa: CASSEDRGPTGELFF
j_call: TRBJ2-5; v_call: TRBV5-4; cdr3_aa: CASSLPGLAERGTQYF
j_call: TRBJ1-1; v_call: TRBV11-3; cdr3_aa: CASSFGGENTEAFF
j_call: TRBJ2-1; v_call: TRBV11-3; cdr3_aa: CASSLIAGGHYNEQFF
j_call: TRBJ2-2; v_call: TRBV3-1/TRBV3-2; cdr3_aa: CASSQGSPPGQGTGELFF
j_call: TRBJ1-5; v_call: TRBV10-1; cdr3_aa: CASSGDRSREPQHF
j_call: TRBJ1-6; v_call: TRBV4-3; cdr3_aa: CASSQVTGGSPLHF
j_call: TRBJ2-7; v_call: TRBV6-5; cdr3_aa: CASSYTGTGGAYEQYF
j_call: TRBJ2-7; v_call: TRBV7-2; cdr3_aa: CASSSGGYYEQYF
j_call: TRBJ1-1; v_call: TRBV30; cdr3_aa: CAWSLGNTEAFF
j_call: TRBJ2-1; v_call: TRBV6-2/TRBV6-3; cdr3_aa: CASSYDPGTSPYNEQFF
j_call: TRBJ2-1; v_call: TRBV11-3; cdr3_aa: CASSPGLAGDYEQFF
j_call: TRBJ1-5; v_call: TRBV6-5; cdr3_aa: CATRKSGSQPQHF
j_call: TRBJ2-1; v_call: TRBV5-1; cdr3_aa: CASNPLAGGNEQFF
j_call: TRBJ2-3; v_call: TRBV4-3; cdr3_aa: CASSFVSGRTDTQYF
j_call: TRBJ2-7; v_call: TRBV27; cdr3_aa: CASNLRGGNHPHYEQYF
j_call: TRBJ1-5; v_call: TRBV2; cdr3_aa: CASSGTGGNQPQHF
j_call: TRBJ2-7; v_call: TRBV7-9; cdr3_aa: CASSLEATLYEQYF
j_call: TRBJ1-6; v_call: TRBV28; cdr3_aa: CASSFVSTSSYNSPLHF
j_call: TRBJ1-4; v_call: TRBV28; cdr3_aa: CASSGAPREKLFF